This T cell receptor beta chain was profiled in a study of blood T cell repertoires in COVID-19. About the study: Collection of acute and convalescent COVID-19 samples took place in the United States, Italy and Spain.

Donors were grouped by their self-reported clinical history. In the authors' workflow: From reference gene primer amplification, estimates of nucleated cell counts were derived. Profiled with immunoSEQ multiplex PCR; TCRdb holds only in-frame clones, not every one. From that table come the V and J calls and clone size; the DNA was used to work out D and trimming. The table shows about 170,000 clones, with approximately 89% occurring only once. V shed 11 bases, J shed 3 bases, and the junction held 12 bases outside the gene matches. There are 15 residues in the CDR3. Germline V gene data show CDR1 as ENHRY and CDR2 as SYGVKD.

The chain carries TRBV10-3 and TRBJ2-1; TRBD2 agrees at 8 bases. The receptor was isolated from a woman aged 18 to 35 who had recovered from COVID-19. The sequenced sample was PBMCs or T cells enriched from blood (not recorded which). CDR3 sequence reads: CAARSRREDYNEQFF. CDR3 in DNA: TGTGCCGCTAGGTCGAGGCGGGAGGACTACAATGAGCAGTTCTTC.